The 3 T cell receptor beta chains presented below share a single source sample, sequenced in a study of shared clonotypes between healthy human individuals. Some clones are missing from TCRdb's copy, which holds only in-frame ones; the method was immunoSEQ multiplex PCR. The table shows 850,000 to 1,200,000 clones, with approximately 68% occurring only once. Sample: memory CD4+ T cells sorted from blood. Subset noted: CD45RA-negative fraction. The receptors were gathered from a man younger than 35 in good health.

The chain employs TRBV4-3 and TRBJ1-2, with 9 bases lining up with TRBD1. J gave up 8 bases and V 0 bases, and 7 bases lay outside the gene matches. Germline V gene data show CDR1 as LGHNA and CDR2 as YSLEER. This CDR3 has 15 amino acids. CDR3 region: CASSQEAGTGLGYTF. The CDR3 DNA reads TGCGCCAGCAGCCAAGAGGCCGGGACAGGGCTGGGCTACACCTTC.

Here the CDR3 reads CASTRESYNEQFF. DNA of the CDR3: TGTGCCAGCACCCGGGAGAGTTACAATGAGCAGTTCTTC. This rearrangement joins TRBV6-5 to TRBJ2-1, with TRBD2 as a possible D gene (6 bases). V lost 7 bases and J lost 4, with 11 bases in between. This CDR3 has 13 residues. Germline V lookup: CDR1 MNHEY, CDR2 SVGAGI.

On this clone: Other DNA sequences in this sample translate to the same CDR3. CDR3 amino acids: CASGLRDNQPQHF. The CDR3 coding sequence is TGTGCTAGTGGTTTAAGGGACAATCAGCCCCAGCATTTT. This chain connects TRBV12-5 to TRBJ1-5; D is undetermined. From germline, CDR1 is LGHNT and CDR2 FRNRAP. The CDR3 is made up of 13 amino acids. Trimming took off 3 bases at V and 3 bases at J, with 6 bases between the two ends.